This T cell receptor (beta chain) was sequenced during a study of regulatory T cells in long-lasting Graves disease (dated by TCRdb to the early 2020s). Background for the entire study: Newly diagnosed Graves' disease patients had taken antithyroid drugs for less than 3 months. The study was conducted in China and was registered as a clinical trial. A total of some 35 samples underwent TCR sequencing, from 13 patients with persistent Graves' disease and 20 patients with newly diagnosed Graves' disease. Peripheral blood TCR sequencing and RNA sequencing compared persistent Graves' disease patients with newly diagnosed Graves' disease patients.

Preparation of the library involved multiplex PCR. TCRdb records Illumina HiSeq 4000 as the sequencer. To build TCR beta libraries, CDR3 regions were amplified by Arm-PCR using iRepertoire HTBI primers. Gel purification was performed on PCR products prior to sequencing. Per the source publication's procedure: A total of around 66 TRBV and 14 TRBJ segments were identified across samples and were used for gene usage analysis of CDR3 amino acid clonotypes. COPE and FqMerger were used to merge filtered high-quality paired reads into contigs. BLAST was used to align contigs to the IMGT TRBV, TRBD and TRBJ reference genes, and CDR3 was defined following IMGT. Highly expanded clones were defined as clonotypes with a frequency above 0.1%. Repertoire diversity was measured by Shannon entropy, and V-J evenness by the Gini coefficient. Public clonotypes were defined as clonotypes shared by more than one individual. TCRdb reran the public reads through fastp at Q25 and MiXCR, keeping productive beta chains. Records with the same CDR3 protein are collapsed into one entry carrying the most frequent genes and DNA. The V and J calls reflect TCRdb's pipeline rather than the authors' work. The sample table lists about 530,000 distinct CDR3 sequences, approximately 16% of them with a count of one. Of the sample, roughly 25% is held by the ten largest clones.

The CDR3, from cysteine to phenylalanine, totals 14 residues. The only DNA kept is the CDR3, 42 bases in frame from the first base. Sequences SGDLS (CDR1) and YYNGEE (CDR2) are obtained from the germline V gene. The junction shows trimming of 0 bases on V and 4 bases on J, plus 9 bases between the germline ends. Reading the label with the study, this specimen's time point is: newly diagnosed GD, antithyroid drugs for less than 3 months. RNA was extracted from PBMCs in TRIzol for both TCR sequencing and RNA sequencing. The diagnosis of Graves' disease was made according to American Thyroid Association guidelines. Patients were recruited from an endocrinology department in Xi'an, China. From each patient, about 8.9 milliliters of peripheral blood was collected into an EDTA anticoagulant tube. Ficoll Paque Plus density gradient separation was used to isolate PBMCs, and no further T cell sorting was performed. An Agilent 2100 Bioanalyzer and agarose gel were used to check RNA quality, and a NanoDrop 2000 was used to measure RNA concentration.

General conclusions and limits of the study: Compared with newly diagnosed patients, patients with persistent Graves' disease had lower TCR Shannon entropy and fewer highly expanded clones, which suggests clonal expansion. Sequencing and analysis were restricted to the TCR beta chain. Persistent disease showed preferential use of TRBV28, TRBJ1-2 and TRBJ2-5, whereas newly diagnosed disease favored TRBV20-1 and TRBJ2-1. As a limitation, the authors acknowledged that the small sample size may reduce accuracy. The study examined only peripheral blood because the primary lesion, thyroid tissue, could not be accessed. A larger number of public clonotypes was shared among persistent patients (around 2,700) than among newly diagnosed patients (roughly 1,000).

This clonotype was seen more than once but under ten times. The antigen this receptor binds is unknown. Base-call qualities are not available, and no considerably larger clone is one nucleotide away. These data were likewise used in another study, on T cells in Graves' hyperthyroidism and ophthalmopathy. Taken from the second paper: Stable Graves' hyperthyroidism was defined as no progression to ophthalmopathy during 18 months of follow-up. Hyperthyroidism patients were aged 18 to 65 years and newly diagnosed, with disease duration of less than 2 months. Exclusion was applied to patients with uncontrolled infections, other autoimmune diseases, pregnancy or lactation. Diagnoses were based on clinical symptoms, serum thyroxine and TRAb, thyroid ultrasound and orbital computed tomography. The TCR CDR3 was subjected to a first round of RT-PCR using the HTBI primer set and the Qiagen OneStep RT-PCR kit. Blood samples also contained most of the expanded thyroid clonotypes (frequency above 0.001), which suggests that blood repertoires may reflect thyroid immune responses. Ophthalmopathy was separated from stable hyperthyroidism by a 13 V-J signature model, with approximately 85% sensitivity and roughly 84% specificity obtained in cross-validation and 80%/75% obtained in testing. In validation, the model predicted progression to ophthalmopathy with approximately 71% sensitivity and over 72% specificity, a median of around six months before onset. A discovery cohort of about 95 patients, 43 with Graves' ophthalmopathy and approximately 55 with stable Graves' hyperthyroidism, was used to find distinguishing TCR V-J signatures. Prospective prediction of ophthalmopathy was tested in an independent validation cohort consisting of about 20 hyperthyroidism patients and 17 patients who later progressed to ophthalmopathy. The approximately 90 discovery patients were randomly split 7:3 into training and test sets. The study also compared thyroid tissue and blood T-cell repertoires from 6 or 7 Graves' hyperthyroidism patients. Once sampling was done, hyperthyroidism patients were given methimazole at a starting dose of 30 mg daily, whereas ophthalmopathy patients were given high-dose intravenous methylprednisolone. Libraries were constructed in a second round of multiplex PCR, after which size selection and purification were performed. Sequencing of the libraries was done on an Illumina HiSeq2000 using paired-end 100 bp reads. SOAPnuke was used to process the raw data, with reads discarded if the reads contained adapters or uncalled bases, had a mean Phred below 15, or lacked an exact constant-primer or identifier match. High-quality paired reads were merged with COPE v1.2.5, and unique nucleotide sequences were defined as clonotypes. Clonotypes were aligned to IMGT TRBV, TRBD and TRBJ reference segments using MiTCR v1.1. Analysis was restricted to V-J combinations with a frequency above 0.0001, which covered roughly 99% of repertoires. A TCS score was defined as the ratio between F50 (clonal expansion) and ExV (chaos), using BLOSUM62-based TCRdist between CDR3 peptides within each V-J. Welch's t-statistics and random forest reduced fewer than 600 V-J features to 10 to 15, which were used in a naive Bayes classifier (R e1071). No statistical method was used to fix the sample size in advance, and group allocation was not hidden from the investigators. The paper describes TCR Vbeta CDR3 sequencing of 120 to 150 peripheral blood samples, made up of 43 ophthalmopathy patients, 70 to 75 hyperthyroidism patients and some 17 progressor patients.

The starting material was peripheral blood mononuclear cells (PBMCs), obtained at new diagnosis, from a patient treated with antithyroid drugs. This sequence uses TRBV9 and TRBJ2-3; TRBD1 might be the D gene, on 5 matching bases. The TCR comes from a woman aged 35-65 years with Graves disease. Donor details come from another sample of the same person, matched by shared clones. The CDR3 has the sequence CASSVGAGPDTQYF. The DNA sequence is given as TGTGCCAGCAGCGTAGGGGCAGGGCCAGATACGCAGTATTTT. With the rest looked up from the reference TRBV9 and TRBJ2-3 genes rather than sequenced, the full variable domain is DSGVTQTPKHLITATGQRVTLRCSPRSGDLSVYWYQQSLDQGLQFLIQYYNGEERAKGNILERFSAQQFPDLHSELNLSSLELGDSALYFCASSVGAGPDTQYFGPGTRLTVL.